Each of the 15 T cell receptor beta chains below was sequenced from the same sample in a study of cytomegalovirus exposure and HLA in healthy donors. The PCR contained 60 Vbeta and 13 Jbeta primers. TCRdb keeps only in-frame clones here, not all; method: immunoSEQ multiplex PCR. The table lists some 250,000 clones, 82% of them singletons. Sequenced material: PBMCs. These receptors were collected from a woman aged 40-49 years in good health and CMV-seropositive.

V is TRBV7-8 and J is TRBJ1-1, with D hard to call. CDR1 and CDR2 (germline): SGHVS, FQNEAQ. Trimming took off 1 base at V and 6 bases at J, with 18 bases between the two ends. The CDR3 has 16 amino acids. This chain's CDR3 is CASSLESGPRGAEAFF. CDR3 in DNA: TGTGCCAGCAGCTTAGAATCCGGGCCGCGCGGGGCTGAAGCTTTCTTT.

The rearrangement joins TRBV5-5 to TRBJ1-1; TRBD1 matches 9 bases. The germline CDR1 and CDR2 sequences are SGHKS and YYEKEE (reference sequence). There are 18 residues in the CDR3. Trimming at V came to 4 bases and at J to 3 bases, leaving 16 bases not matched to a gene. CDR3 loop: CASSLRAQGAFWYTEAFF. The DNA for the CDR3 is TGTGCCAGCAGCCTTAGGGCACAGGGGGCTTTTTGGTACACTGAAGCTTTCTTT. The full variable domain, completed using reference TRBV5-5 and TRBJ1-1, is DAGVTQSPTHLIKTRGQQVTLRCSPISGHKSVSWYQQVLGQGPQFIFQYYEKEERGRGNFPDRFSARQFPNYSSELNVNALLLGDSALYLCASSLRAQGAFWYTEAFFGQGTRLTVV.

The chain is built from TRBV2 and TRBJ2-1, with D tentatively TRBD2 (6 bases). Germline V gene sequence: CDR1 SNHLY, CDR2 FYNNEI. The CDR3 has 13 amino acids. V lost 6 bases and J 4 bases, leaving 10 bases between the germline ends. CDR3 region: CASSEGLYNEQFF. The CDR3 region has the DNA TGTGCCAGCAGCGAGGGACTTTACAATGAGCAGTTCTTC.

The CDR3 reads CASSPTTGTGGLPEAFF. The CDR3 DNA reads as TGTGCCAGTAGTCCGACGACCGGGACAGGGGGATTGCCTGAAGCTTTCTTT. The V gene is TRBV19, the J gene TRBJ1-1; 11 nucleotides align to TRBD1. The CDR3 is 17 residues long. V was clipped by 5 bases and J by 6 bases; unmatched bases: 14. Germline CDR1 is LNHDA and CDR2 is SQIVND (reference sequence).

This clone was observed a few times. The chain recombines TRBV5-4 with TRBJ1-1, with 7 bases matching TRBD1. The CDR3 loop spans 14 amino acids. Germline trimming cut 4 bases from V and 5 bases from J; bases unmatched to any gene: 8. The germline V gene encodes CDR1 SGHNT and CDR2 YYREEE (reference sequence). The CDR3 DNA follows: TGTGCCAGCAGCGCCACAGGGGTAAGAACTGAAGCTTTCTTT. This codes for CASSATGVRTEAFF. Using reference TRBV5-4 and TRBJ1-1 for the parts outside the CDR3, the full variable domain is ETGVTQSPTHLIKTRGQQVTLRCSSQSGHNTVSWYQQALGQGPQFIFQYYREEENGRGNFPPRFSGLQFPNYSSELNVNALELDDSALYLCASSATGVRTEAFFGQGTRLTVV.

The chain employs TRBV30 and TRBJ2-5, with a possible D match to TRBD2 (6 bases). The V end was cut by 8 bases, the J end by 1 base, with 8 bases between. The CDR3 consists of 11 residues. Germline CDR1 and CDR2: GTSNPN and SVGIG (reference sequence). The CDR3 loop reads CAGEVQETQYF. The CDR3 DNA sequence: TGTGCCGGGGAGGTCCAAGAGACCCAGTACTTC.

CDR3 nucleotides: TGCGCCAGCAGCTACGACTTGACTGTCTCTGGAAACACCATATATTTT. Its protein is CASSYDLTVSGNTIYF. V gene TRBV5-1 combines with J gene TRBJ1-3, with D unclear. Germline CDR1 and CDR2: SGHRS and YFSETQ. V was pared by 3 bases and J by 0 bases, with 13 bases between. The CDR3 runs 16 residues.

The V gene is TRBV5-1, the J gene TRBJ1-5; D might be TRBD1 (5 bases). Germline V gene data show CDR1 as SGHRS and CDR2 as YFSETQ. The CDR3 extends over 14 amino acids. V was cut by 2 bases and J by 2 bases, with 8 bases left in between. The CDR3 bases are TGCGCCAGCAGCTTACAGGCAGGCAATCAGCCCCAGCATTTT. Protein: CASSLQAGNQPQHF.

CDR3 amino acids: CASSQEGRGADTQYF. The CDR3 DNA reads TGCGCCAGCAGCCAAGAGGGACGCGGGGCGGATACGCAGTATTTT. V and J are TRBV4-3 and TRBJ2-3, with D possibly being TRBD2 (6 bases). The length of the CDR3 is 15 residues. Trimming left V 0 bases short and J 6 bases short, with 13 bases between. The germline CDR1 and CDR2 sequences are LGHNA and YSLEER.

This sequence joins TRBV7-3 and TRBJ2-1; D might be TRBD2 (5 bases). The CDR3 extends over 14 amino acids. The V end lost 2 bases, the J end lost 11 bases, and 16 bases lay between the germline ends. Germline CDR1 and CDR2: SGHTA and FQGTGA. The CDR3 DNA is TGTGCCAGCAGCTTATCGAGGGATACAATGAAGCAGTTCTTC. Translating gives CASSLSRDTMKQFF.

The rearrangement links TRBV30 to TRBJ2-1, with 8 positions matching TRBD2. Per germline, CDR1 GTSNPN and CDR2 SVGIG (reference sequence). J was trimmed by 14 bases and V by 0 bases; bases with no gene match: 12. The CDR3 spans 14 residues. CDR3 residues: CAWSVRGAGGSKFF. CDR3 bases: TGTGCCTGGAGTGTGCGGGGGGCCGGAGGGAGTAAGTTCTTC.

The chain links TRBV6-6 to TRBJ1-5, with 10 bases fitting TRBD1. With 0 bases clipped from V and 2 bases from J, the junction kept 1 base outside the gene matches. This CDR3 comprises 16 residues. The germline gives CDR1 MNHNY, CDR2 SVGAGI (reference sequence). CDR3 in DNA: TGTGCCAGCAGTTACTCGGGACAGGGGCGCAATCAGCCCCAGCATTTT. As protein: CASSYSGQGRNQPQHF.

The chain couples TRBV5-4 to TRBJ2-1; D is possibly TRBD2 (5 bases). Trimming took 4 bases from V and 8 from J, leaving 16 bases between them. Germline-derived CDR1 and CDR2 are SGHNT and YYREEE (reference sequence). This CDR3 contains 14 residues. The CDR3 sequence: CASSPNSDWDEQFF. In nucleotides, the CDR3 is TGTGCCAGCAGCCCCAACTCGGACTGGGATGAGCAGTTCTTC.

The V call is TRBV7-2, the J call TRBJ2-3; 8 positions agree with TRBD2. Germline V lookup: CDR1 SGHTA, CDR2 FQGNSA. V shed 5 bases, J shed 5 bases, and the junction held 9 bases outside the gene matches. This CDR3 contains 15 residues. The CDR3 DNA is TGTGCCAGCAGCCCTCGGACGGGAGGGATAGATACGCAGTATTTT. Translation gives CASSPRTGGIDTQYF. Supplemented by reference TRBV7-2 and TRBJ2-3, the full variable domain reads GAGVSQSPSNKVTEKGKDVELRCDPISGHTALYWYRQSLGQGLEFLIYFQGNSAPDKSGLPSDRFSAERTGGSVSTLTIQRTQQEDSAVYLCASSPRTGGIDTQYFGPGTRLTVL.

Here the CDR3 DNA reads TGTGCCAGTAGTGGAGGAGGGGCGGCTGGCTACACCTTC. This sequence encodes CASSGGGAAGYTF. The chain carries TRBV19 and TRBJ1-2, with D possibly TRBD1 on 5 matching bases. The CDR3 spans 13 residues. V lost 5 bases and J 7 bases, leaving 14 bases between the germline ends. Looked up from germline, CDR1 is LNHDA and CDR2 is SQIVND (reference sequence).